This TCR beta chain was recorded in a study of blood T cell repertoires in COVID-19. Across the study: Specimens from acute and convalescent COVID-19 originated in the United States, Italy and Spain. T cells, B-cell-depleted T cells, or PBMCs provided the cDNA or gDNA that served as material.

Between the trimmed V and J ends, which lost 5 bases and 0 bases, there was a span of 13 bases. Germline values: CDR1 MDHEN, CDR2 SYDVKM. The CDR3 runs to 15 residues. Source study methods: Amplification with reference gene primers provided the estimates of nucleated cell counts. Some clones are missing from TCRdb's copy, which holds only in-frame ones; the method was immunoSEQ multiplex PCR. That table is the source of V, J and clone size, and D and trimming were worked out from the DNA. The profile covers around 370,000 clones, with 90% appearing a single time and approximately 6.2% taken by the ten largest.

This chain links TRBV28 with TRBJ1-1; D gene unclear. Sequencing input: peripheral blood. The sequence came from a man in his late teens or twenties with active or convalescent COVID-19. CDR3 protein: CASSPPAIVNTEAFF. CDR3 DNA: TGTGCCAGCAGTCCGCCAGCGATAGTGAACACTGAAGCTTTCTTT.